The rows below give T cell receptor beta chains drawn from one sample of a study of blood T cell repertoires in COVID-19. Libraries were prepared by immunoSEQ multiplex PCR; TCRdb keeps only in-frame clonotypes and omits some of them. This sample has over 90,000 clones; roughly 86% occur once, and the top ten carry around 9.5%. Sequenced: peripheral blood. Receptor source: a middle-aged man with active or convalescent COVID-19. The conserved cysteine and the conserved F or W are not part of the CDR3 here. Some rows mark clone size as missing; the rest say once, few, many or name a class of expanded clone.

j_call v_call clone_size cdr3_aa
TRBJ1-2 TRBV6-2/TRBV6-3 . ASSRKAGGEGGYT
TRBJ1-3 TRBV28 . ASSLWDRAGNTIY
TRBJ1-5 TRBV6-5 . ASRPGQGRQPQH
TRBJ2-2 TRBV24-1 . ATSDLHGELF
TRBJ1-2 TRBV7-2 few ASSLAGAGGYT
TRBJ2-5 TRBV25-1 . ASSDRTKDQETQY
TRBJ1-6 TRBV4-2 . ASSQDSRTPSPLH
TRBJ2-7 TRBV6-5 . ASRADRDSYEQY
TRBJ1-5 TRBV5-1 . ASSARGGSQPQH
TRBJ1-4 TRBV11-3 . ASSFYGEKLF
TRBJ2-3 TRBV10-3 few AISPSGGAIGDTQY
TRBJ1-1 TRBV5-5 . ASSNFDRGFTEAF
TRBJ2-7 TRBV7-9 . ASSLTPGTDYEQY
TRBJ2-7 TRBV2 . ASSVRQEIEQY
TRBJ1-1 TRBV13 . ASSLKGGPEAF
TRBJ2-5 TRBV11-2 few ASSLRGGDGETQY
TRBJ2-7 TRBV27 few AIRDRVSYEQY
TRBJ1-6 TRBV5-4 . ASSLEGSRTPLH
TRBJ2-1 TRBV6-5 . ASSLFSGGAREQF
TRBJ2-7 TRBV6-2/TRBV6-3 . ASSYTQTGWGEQY
TRBJ2-5 TRBV9 once ASSVAGGGGETQY
TRBJ1-1 TRBV7-2 . ASSLSQGYEAF
TRBJ2-7 TRBV3-1/TRBV3-2 . ASSLQGGRSYEQY
TRBJ2-5 TRBV19 . ASSRSVQETQY
TRBJ1-2 TRBV28 . ASSLLPGRYGYT
TRBJ1-1 TRBV7-2 . ASSLAVWAGRGTEAF
TRBJ2-2 TRBV4-1 few ASSQASGHPRGELF
TRBJ2-7 TRBV6-5 . ASLKDRGVYEQY
TRBJ1-2 TRBV6-2/TRBV6-3 . ASSGRNGGTYGYT
TRBJ1-4 TRBV2 . ASRSSGYGEKLF
TRBJ1-1 TRBV5-4 . ASSLPGQGRTEAF
TRBJ1-5 TRBV2 . ASTSGGSKSNQPQH
TRBJ2-3 TRBV2 . ASRLAGGTDTQY
TRBJ2-1 TRBV7-2 . AGGTSGNNEQF
TRBJ2-2 TRBV4-3 few ASSQVQGIGELF
TRBJ2-7 TRBV5-4 . ASSLTGVGAYEQY
TRBJ2-7 TRBV14 . ASSQAGTGRNEQY
TRBJ1-5 TRBV4-2 . ASSQEVVGGRQPQH
TRBJ1-1 TRBV13 . ASSLGGRNTEAF
TRBJ1-1 TRBV19 . ASSMLWNTEAF
TRBJ2-5 TRBV7-9 . ASSPRTGGGETQY
TRBJ1-1 TRBV29-1 . SAGTQNTEAF
TRBJ1-4 TRBV7-2 . ASSLAETGVLF
TRBJ2-7 TRBV10-3 once AISDYRSYEQY
TRBJ1-1 TRBV10-3 . ATRRDFAEAF
TRBJ2-2 TRBV5-6 . ASSTGTAVNTGELF
TRBJ1-2 TRBV29-1 once SVGRGEGYT
TRBJ2-7 TRBV6-5 few ASSSARGEQY
TRBJ2-7 TRBV6-1 . ASSEVQGWTYEQY
TRBJ2-2 TRBV27 . ASSFGGGQNTGELF
TRBJ1-6 TRBV7-9 . ASSLGTQGFNSPLH
TRBJ2-2 TRBV18 . ASSPGTGATGELF
TRBJ2-5 TRBV19 . ASTPGGETQY
TRBJ2-7 TRBV19 . ASSPRGSGGIYEQY